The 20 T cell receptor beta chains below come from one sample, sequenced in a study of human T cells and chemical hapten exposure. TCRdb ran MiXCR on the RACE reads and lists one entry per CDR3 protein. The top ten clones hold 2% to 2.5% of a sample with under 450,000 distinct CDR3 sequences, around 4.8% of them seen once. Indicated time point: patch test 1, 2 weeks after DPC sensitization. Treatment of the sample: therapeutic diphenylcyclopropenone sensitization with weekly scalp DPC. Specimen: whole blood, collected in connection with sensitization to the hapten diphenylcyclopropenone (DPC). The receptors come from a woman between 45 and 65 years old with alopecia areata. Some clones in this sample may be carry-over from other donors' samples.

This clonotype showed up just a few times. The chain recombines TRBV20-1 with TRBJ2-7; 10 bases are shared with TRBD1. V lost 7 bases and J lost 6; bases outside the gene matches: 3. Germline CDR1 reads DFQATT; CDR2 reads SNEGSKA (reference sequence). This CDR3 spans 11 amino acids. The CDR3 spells CSGDRGTEQYF. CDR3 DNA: TGCAGTGGGGACAGGGGCACCGAGCAGTACTTC.

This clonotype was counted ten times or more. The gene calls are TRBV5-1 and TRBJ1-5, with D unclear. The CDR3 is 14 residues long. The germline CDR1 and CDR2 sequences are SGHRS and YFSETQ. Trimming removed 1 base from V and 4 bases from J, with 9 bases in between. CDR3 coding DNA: TGCGCCAGCAGCTTGTTACCGGATAATCAGCCCCAGCATTTT. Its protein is CASSLLPDNQPQHF.

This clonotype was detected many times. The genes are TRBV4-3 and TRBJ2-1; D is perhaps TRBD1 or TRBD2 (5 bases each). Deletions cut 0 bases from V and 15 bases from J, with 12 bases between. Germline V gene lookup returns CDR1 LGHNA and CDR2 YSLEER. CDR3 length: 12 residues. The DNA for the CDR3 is TGCGCCAGCAGCCAAGATAGGGACGCAAGGTTCTTC. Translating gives CASSQDRDARFF.

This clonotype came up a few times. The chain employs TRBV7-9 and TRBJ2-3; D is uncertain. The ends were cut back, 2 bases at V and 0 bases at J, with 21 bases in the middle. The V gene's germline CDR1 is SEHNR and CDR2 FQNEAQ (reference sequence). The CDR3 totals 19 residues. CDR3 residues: CASSLSAWIQLPSTDTQYF. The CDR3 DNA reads TGTGCCAGCAGCTTATCGGCTTGGATCCAACTCCCTAGCACAGATACGCAGTATTTT.

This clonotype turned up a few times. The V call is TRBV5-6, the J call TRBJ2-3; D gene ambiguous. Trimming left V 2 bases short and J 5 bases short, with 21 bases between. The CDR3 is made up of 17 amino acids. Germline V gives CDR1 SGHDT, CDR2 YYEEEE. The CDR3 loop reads CASSFRSVGIVRDTQYF. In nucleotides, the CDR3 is TGTGCCAGCAGCTTTCGATCGGTCGGAATCGTAAGAGATACGCAGTATTTT. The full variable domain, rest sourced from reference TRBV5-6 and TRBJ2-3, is DAGVTQSPTHLIKTRGQQVTLRCSPKSGHDTVSWYQQALGQGPQFIFQYYEEEERQRGNFPDRFSGHQFPNYSSELNVNALLLGDSALYLCASSFRSVGIVRDTQYFGPGTRLTVL.

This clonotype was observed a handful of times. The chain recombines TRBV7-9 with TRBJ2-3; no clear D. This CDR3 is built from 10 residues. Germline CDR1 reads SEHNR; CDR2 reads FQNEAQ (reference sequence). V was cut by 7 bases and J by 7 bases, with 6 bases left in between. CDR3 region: CASNGNTQYF. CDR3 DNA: TGTGCCAGCAACGGAAATACGCAGTATTTT.

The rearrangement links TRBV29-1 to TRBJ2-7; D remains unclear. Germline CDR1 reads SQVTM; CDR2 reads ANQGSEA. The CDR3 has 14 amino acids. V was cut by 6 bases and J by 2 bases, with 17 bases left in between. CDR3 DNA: TGCAGCGTCTCGGGCCTCGCTGGCGCCTACGAGCAGTACTTC. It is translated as CSVSGLAGAYEQYF.

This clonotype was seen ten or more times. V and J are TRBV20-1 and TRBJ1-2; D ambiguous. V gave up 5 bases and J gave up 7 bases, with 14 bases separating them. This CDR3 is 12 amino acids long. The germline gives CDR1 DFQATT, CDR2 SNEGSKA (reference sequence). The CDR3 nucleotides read TGCAGTGCTCCCGGGAGGGTAGCTGGCTACACCTTC. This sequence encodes CSAPGRVAGYTF.

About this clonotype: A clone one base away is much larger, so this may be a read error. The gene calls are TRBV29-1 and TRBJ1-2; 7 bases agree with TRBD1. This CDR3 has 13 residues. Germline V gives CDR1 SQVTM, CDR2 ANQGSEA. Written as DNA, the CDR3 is TGCTGCGTTGGAGGGGGCGAGGGCTATGGCTACACCTTC. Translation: CCVGGGEGYGYTF.

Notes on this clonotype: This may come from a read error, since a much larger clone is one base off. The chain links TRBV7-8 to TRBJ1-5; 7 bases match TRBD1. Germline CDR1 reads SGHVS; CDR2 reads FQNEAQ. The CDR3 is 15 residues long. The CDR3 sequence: CVSSLGDRGNQPQHF. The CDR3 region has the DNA TGTGTCAGCAGCCTAGGAGACAGGGGCAATCAGCCCCAGCATTTT.

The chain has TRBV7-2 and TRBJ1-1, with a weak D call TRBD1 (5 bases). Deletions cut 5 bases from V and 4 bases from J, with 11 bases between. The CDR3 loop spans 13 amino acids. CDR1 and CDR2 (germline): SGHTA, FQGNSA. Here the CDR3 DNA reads TGTGCCAGCAGCACCAGGGCCCCCACTGAAGCTTTCTTT. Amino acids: CASSTRAPTEAFF.

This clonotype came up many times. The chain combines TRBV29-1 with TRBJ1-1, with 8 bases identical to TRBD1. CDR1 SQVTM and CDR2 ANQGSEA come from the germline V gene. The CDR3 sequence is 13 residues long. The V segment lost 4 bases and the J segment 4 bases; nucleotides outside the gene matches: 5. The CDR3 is CSVGIDRGTEAFF. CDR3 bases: TGCAGCGTTGGTATTGACAGGGGCACTGAAGCTTTCTTT.

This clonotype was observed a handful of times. The CDR3 is CASSPGTGANQPQHF. CDR3 sequence (DNA): TGTGCCAGCAGCCCGGGGACAGGGGCAAATCAGCCCCAGCATTTT. V and J are TRBV5-4 and TRBJ1-5, with 10 bases aligning to TRBD1. Looked up from germline, CDR1 is SGHNT and CDR2 is YYREEE (reference sequence). The ends lost 4 bases at V and 4 bases at J; junction bases unmatched: 5. The CDR3 extends over 15 amino acids. Looking up the rest from reference TRBV5-4 and TRBJ1-5 gives the full variable domain: ETGVTQSPTHLIKTRGQQVTLRCSSQSGHNTVSWYQQALGQGPQFIFQYYREEENGRGNFPPRFSGLQFPNYSSELNVNALELDDSALYLCASSPGTGANQPQHFGDGTRLSIL.

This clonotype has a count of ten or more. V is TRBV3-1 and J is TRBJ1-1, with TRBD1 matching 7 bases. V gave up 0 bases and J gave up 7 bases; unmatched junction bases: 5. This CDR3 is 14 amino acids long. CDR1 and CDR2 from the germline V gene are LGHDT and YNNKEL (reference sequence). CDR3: CASSQEGGWNEAFF. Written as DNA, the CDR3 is TGTGCCAGCAGCCAAGAAGGGGGCTGGAATGAAGCTTTCTTT.

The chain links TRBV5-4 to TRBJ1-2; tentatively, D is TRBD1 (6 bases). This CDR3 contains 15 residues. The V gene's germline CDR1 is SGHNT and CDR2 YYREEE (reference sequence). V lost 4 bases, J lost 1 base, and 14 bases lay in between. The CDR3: CASSPGTTGNYGYTF. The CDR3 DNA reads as TGTGCCAGCAGCCCGGGGACAACCGGTAACTATGGCTACACCTTC.

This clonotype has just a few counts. The CDR3 DNA reads as TGTGCCAGCAGCCCAACCGACAGGAGCTATGGCTACACCTTC. Translation gives CASSPTDRSYGYTF. The rearrangement joins TRBV12-3 or TRBV12-4 to TRBJ1-2; maybe TRBD1 (6 bases). V was clipped by 6 bases and J by 4 bases, with 15 bases between them. The CDR3 covers 14 residues.

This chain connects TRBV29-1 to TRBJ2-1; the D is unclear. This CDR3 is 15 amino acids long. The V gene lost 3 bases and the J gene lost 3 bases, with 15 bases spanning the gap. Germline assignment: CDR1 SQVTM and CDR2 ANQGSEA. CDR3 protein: CSVDRKHLRYNEQFF. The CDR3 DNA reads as TGCAGCGTTGATCGAAAACACCTTCGCTACAATGAGCAGTTCTTC.

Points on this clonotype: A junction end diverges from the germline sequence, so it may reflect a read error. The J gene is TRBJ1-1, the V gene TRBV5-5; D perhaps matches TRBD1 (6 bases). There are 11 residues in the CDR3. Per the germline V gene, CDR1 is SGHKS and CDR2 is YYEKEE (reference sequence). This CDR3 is CASSWRQEAIF. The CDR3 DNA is TGTGCCAGCAGTTGGCGACAGGAAGCTATCTTT.

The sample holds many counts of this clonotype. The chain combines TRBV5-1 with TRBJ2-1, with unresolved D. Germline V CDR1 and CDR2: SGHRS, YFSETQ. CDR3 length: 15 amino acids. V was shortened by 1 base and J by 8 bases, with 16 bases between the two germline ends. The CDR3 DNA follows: TGCGCCAGCAGCTTGTCAGGCTTAGTCCGCGATGAGCAGTTCTTC. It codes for CASSLSGLVRDEQFF. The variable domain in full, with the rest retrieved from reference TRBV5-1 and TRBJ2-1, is KAGVTQTPRYLIKTRGQQVTLSCSPISGHRSVSWYQQTPGQGLQFLFEYFSETQRNKGNFPGRFSGRQFSNSRSEMNVSTLELGDSALYLCASSLSGLVRDEQFFGPGTRLTVL.

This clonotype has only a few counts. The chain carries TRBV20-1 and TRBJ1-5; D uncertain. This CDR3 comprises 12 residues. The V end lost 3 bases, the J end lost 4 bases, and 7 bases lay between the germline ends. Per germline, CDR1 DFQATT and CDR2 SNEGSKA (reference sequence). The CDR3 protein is CSASAGNQPQHF. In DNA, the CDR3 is TGCAGTGCTAGCGCGGGGAATCAGCCCCAGCATTTT.